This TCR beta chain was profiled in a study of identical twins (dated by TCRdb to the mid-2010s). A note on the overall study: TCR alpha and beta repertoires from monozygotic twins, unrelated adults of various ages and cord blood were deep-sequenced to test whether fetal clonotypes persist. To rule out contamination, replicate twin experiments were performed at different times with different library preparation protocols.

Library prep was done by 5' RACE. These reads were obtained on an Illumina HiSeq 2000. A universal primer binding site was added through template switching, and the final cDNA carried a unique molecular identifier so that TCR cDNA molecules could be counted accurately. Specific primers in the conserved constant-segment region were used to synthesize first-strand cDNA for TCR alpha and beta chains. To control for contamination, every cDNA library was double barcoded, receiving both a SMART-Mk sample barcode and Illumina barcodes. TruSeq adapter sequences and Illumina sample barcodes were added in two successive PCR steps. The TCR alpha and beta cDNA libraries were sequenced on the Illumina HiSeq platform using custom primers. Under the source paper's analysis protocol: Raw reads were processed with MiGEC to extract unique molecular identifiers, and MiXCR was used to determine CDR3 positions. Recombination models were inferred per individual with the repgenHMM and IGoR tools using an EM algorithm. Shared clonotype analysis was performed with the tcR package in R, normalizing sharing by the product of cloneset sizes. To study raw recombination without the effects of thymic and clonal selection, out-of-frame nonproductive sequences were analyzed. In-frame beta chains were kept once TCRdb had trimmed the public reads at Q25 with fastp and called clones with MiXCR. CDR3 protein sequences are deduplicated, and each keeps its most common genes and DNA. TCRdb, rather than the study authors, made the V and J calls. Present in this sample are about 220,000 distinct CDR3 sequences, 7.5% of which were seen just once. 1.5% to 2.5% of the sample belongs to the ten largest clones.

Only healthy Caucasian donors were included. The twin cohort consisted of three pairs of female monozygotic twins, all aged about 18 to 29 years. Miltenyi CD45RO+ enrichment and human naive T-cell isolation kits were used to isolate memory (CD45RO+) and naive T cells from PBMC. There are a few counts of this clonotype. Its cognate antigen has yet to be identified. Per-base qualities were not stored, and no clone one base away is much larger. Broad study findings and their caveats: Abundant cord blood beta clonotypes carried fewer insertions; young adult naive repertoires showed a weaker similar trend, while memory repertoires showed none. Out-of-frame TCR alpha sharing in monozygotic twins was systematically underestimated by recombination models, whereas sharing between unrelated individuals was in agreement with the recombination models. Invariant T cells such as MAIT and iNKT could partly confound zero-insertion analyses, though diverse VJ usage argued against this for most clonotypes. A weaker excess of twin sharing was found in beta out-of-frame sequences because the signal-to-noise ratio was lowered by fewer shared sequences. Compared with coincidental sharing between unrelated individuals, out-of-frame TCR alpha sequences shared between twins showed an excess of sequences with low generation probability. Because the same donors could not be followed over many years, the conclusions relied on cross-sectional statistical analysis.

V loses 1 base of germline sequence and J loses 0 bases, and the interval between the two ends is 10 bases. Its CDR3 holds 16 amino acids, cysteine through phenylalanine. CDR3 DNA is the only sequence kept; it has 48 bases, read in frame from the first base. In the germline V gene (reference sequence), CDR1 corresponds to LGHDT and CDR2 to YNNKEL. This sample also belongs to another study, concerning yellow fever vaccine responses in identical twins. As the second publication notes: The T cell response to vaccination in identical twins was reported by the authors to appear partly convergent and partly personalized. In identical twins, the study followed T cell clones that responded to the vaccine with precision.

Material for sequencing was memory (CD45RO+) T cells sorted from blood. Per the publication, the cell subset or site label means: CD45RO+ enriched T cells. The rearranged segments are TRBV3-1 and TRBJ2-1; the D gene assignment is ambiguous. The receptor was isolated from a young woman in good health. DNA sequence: TGTGCCAGCAGCCAAGTCTCCCTGAGCTCCTACAATGAGCAGTTCTTC. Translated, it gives CASSQVSLSSYNEQFF.